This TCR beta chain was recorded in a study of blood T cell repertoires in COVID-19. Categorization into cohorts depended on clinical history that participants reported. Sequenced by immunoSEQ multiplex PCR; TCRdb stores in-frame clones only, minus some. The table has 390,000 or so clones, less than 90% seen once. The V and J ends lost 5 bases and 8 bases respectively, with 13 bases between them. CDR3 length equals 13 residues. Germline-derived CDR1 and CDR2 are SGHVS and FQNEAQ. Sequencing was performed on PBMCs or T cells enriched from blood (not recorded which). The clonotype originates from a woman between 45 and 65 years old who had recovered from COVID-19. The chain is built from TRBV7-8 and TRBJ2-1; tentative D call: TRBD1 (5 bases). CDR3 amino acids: CASSLTIGDEQFF. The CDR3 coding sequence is TGTGCCAGCAGCCTGACCATAGGGGATGAGCAGTTCTTC.